This T cell receptor (beta chain) was sequenced during a study of cytotoxic CD8 clonotypes in ibrutinib-treated CLL. Turning to the study itself: Overall, roughly 25 responses were partial and 2 complete; following median roughly 72 months, roughly 15 patients stayed remitted and roughly twelve progressed. The taking of response samples occurred after a median about 12 months of treatment, with a range of 6 to 36.

Generated by immunoSEQ multiplex PCR, the TCRdb table keeps only in-frame clones and is missing some. The sample contains around 300,000 clones, just under 80% of which appear only once. Germline V gene lookup returns CDR1 SGHTA and CDR2 FQGNSA. Trimming stripped 5 bases from V and 9 bases from J, with 22 bases between. This CDR3 is 15 amino acids long. The sample in question was PBMCs, obtained before ibrutinib treatment. The receptor was derived from a human donor with chronic lymphocytic leukemia. The chain combines TRBV7-2 with TRBJ2-5; D is possibly TRBD2 (6 bases). This CDR3 is CASSAFGGAGRPQYF. The CDR3, as DNA: TGTGCCAGCAGCGCCTTCGGGGGTGCCGGGAGACCCCAGTACTTC.